A selection of T cell receptor beta chains follows, all from one sample in a study of technical replicates of blood from a few donors. The protocol was immunoSEQ multiplex PCR, while the TCRdb copy is restricted to in-frame clones and leaves out a portion. The top ten hold 0.24% of the sample, which has 80,000 to 95,000 clones, about 94% seen once. Sequencing was performed on T cells isolated from PBMCs. Source of these receptors: a human donor in good health. Each CDR3 is given with its conserved first and last residue. A D gene is named only where the DNA matches it firmly. Rows may omit the clone size; those that give it use once, few, many or a size class.

CDR3aa	CDR3nt	v_gene	j_gene	abundance	d_gene
CASLGLAGDPGELFF	TGTGCCAGCCTGGGACTAGCGGGAGACCCCGGGGAGCTGTTTTTT	TRBV6-1	TRBJ2-2	-	TRBD2
CASSIGKEFGYGYTF	TGTGCCAGTAGTATAGGAAAGGAGTTCGGCTATGGCTACACCTTC	TRBV19	TRBJ1-2	-	-
CASSYFRGAGSEAFF	TGTGCCAGCAGTTACTTTCGGGGGGCAGGATCGGAAGCTTTCTTT	TRBV6-5	TRBJ1-1	-	-
CSVLPQGVYEQYF	TGCAGCGTTCTTCCTCAGGGGGTCTACGAGCAGTACTTC	TRBV29-1	TRBJ2-7	few	TRBD1
CSLLRGGGSEGTGELFF	TGCAGCCTTCTAAGGGGAGGGGGTTCGGAGGGGACCGGGGAGCTGTTTTTT	TRBV29-1	TRBJ2-2	once	-
CASRVTGDTEAFF	TGCGCCAGCAGGGTAACAGGGGATACTGAAGCTTTCTTT	TRBV5-1	TRBJ1-1	-	TRBD1
CASSSDRVIVDGYTF	TGCGCCAGCAGCTCTGACAGGGTAATAGTTGACGGCTACACCTTC	TRBV5-1	TRBJ1-2	-	TRBD1
CASSLTGAGIGTDTQYF	TGTGCCAGCAGCTTAACAGGTGCAGGAATCGGCACAGATACGCAGTATTTT	TRBV7-9	TRBJ2-3	-	-
CASRSGGSYYNEQFF	TGTGCCAGCCGGAGTGGCGGGAGCTACTACAATGAGCAGTTCTTC	TRBV11-2	TRBJ2-1	-	TRBD2
CASSLLGGLYEQYF	TGTGCCAGCAGTTTACTCGGGGGGCTTTACGAGCAGTACTTC	TRBV28	TRBJ2-7	-	-
CASGLVLSPTVPNQPQHF	TGTGCTAGTGGTTTGGTACTATCTCCGACAGTCCCCAATCAGCCCCAGCATTTT	TRBV12-5	TRBJ1-5	-	-
CASRLLCWQGSYEQYF	TGCGCCAGCAGACTTCTATGCTGGCAGGGGTCCTACGAGCAGTACTTC	TRBV4-1	TRBJ2-7	once	-
CASSKEGATEAFF	TGTGCCAGTAGTAAGGAGGGGGCCACTGAAGCTTTCTTT	TRBV19	TRBJ1-1	-	TRBD1
CASSFGTKSYNEQFF	TGTGCCAGCAGTTTTGGGACTAAATCCTACAATGAGCAGTTCTTC	TRBV27	TRBJ2-1	-	TRBD2
CAWSGPDRAGGSTDTQYF	TGTGCCTGGAGTGGCCCCGATAGAGCGGGGGGCTCCACAGATACGCAGTATTTT	TRBV30	TRBJ2-3	-	TRBD2
CASSLTLGRGLAGVLGEDTQYF	TGTGCCAGCAGCTTAACCCTAGGACGGGGACTAGCGGGGGTATTGGGGGAGGATACGCAGTATTTT	TRBV7-3	TRBJ2-3	-	TRBD2
CASTIAGGGYEQYF	TGCGCCAGCACAATAGCGGGAGGCGGATACGAGCAGTACTTC	TRBV4-1	TRBJ2-7	once	TRBD2
CASSTAGGLNEQFF	TGTGCCAGCAGTACTGCAGGGGGCTTAAATGAGCAGTTCTTC	TRBV2	TRBJ2-1	-	TRBD1
CASSSRDREGEKLFF	TGTGCCAGCAGCTCCCGGGACAGGGAGGGCGAAAAACTGTTTTTT	TRBV11-3	TRBJ1-4	once	TRBD1
CSVEVGLGGTGYEQYF	TGCAGCGTTGAAGTCGGGTTAGGAGGGACAGGCTACGAGCAGTACTTC	TRBV29-1	TRBJ2-7	-	TRBD1
CASSPLGTGMAGELFF	TGTGCCAGCAGCCCACTCGGGACAGGGATGGCCGGGGAGCTGTTTTTT	TRBV14	TRBJ2-2	-	TRBD1
CASSLGLNSGGSYEQYF	TGTGCCAGCAGCTTAGGCCTTAATAGCGGGGGGAGCTACGAGCAGTACTTC	TRBV7-9	TRBJ2-7	-	TRBD2
CSVDTGTEETQYF	TGCAGCGTCGACACCGGGACAGAAGAGACCCAGTACTTC	TRBV29-1	TRBJ2-5	-	TRBD1
CASSRQGDYEQYF	TGTGCCAGCAGCCGTCAGGGGGATTACGAGCAGTACTTC	TRBV13	TRBJ2-7	-	TRBD1
CASSQDGLAAYNEQFF	TGCGCCAGCAGCCAAGACGGGCTAGCGGCCTACAATGAGCAGTTCTTC	TRBV4-1	TRBJ2-1	-	TRBD2